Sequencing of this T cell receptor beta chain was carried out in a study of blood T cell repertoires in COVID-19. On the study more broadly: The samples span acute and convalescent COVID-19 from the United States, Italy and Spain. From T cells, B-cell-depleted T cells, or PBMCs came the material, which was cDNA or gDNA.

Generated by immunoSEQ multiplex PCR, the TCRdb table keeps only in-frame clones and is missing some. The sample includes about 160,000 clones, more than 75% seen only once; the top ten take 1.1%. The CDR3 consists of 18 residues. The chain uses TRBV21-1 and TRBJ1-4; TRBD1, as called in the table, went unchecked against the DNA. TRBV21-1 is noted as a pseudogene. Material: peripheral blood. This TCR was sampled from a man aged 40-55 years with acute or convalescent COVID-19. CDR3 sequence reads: CASSMWTGGATNNEKLFF. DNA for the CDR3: TGTGCCAGCAGCATGTGGACAGGGGGGGCTACTAATAATGAAAAACTGTTTTTT.